The 27 T cell receptor beta chains below all came from one sample that was sequenced in a study of blood T cell repertoires in COVID-19. Using immunoSEQ multiplex PCR, the repertoire was profiled, and TCRdb retains in-frame clones only, with some absent. In the table there are 200,000 to 250,000 clones, nearly 90% of which are singletons. The specimen sequenced was PBMCs or T cells enriched from blood (not recorded which). All receptors come from a man aged 30 to 45 who had recovered from COVID-19.

The gene calls are TRBV7-3 and TRBJ2-7; 9 nucleotides line up with TRBD1. CDR3 size: 14 residues. Germline V gene lookup returns CDR1 SGHTA and CDR2 FQGTGA. The junction had 5 bases not matched to a gene; V was cut back by 2 bases and J by 6 bases. The DNA for the CDR3 is TGTGCCAGCAGCTTATCGGGACAGGGTGCCGAGCAGTACTTC. Amino acids: CASSLSGQGAEQYF.

On this clone: This CDR3 is also generated by other DNA sequences in the sample. The V gene is TRBV28, the J gene TRBJ1-5, with D perhaps TRBD1 (5 bases). The ends were cut back, 3 bases at V and 4 bases at J, with 10 bases in the middle. The germline gives CDR1 MDHEN, CDR2 SYDVKM. This CDR3 spans 14 amino acids. CDR3 in amino acids: CASSLGGRNQPQHF. CDR3 nucleotides: TGTGCCAGCAGTTTGGGGGGAAGGAATCAGCCCCAGCATTTT.

This clone was counted a single time. One junction end disagrees with the germline gene, perhaps due to a read error. V gene TRBV25-1 combines with J gene TRBJ1-2; D is unresolved. The germline gives CDR1 MGHDK, CDR2 SYGVNS. CDR3 size: 11 residues. The CDR3 loop reads CASSSNHGYTF. CDR3 nucleotides: TGTGCCAGTTCGAGTAACCATGGCTACACCTTC.

This clone came up once. The rearrangement uses TRBV18 and TRBJ2-2; weak D call: TRBD2 (6 bases). V was clipped by 5 bases and J by 5 bases, with 15 bases between them. CDR1 KGHSH and CDR2 LQKENI come from the germline V gene. CDR3 size: 15 residues. The CDR3 loop is CASSSVGTETGELFF. In DNA, the CDR3 is TGTGCCAGCTCATCGGTCGGGACTGAGACCGGGGAGCTGTTTTTT.

V and J are TRBV7-8 and TRBJ2-7, with 7 bases aligning to TRBD2. J lost 6 bases, V lost 5 bases, and 7 bases had no gene match. The length of the CDR3 is 13 residues. CDR1 and CDR2 from the germline V gene are SGHVS and FQNEAQ. CDR3 region: CASSLGLDPEQYF. The CDR3 bases are TGTGCCAGCAGCCTCGGACTAGACCCCGAGCAGTACTTC.

This clone was seen more than once but under ten times. V and J are TRBV27 and TRBJ1-6; weak D call: TRBD1 (6 bases). Germline lookup yields CDR1 MNHEY and CDR2 SMNVEV (reference sequence). Trimming took 8 bases from V and 10 from J, leaving 21 bases between them. The CDR3 runs 15 residues. In DNA form, the CDR3 reads TGTGCCAGCTCTCCAAGACAGGCTGGTGGGTCACCCCTCCACTTT. Translated: CASSPRQAGGSPLHF.

The chain links TRBV5-1 to TRBJ2-2, with D possibly being TRBD1 (6 bases). This CDR3 spans 14 amino acids. V lost 2 bases and J 7 bases, leaving 12 bases between the germline ends. CDR1 and CDR2 (germline): SGHRS, YFSETQ. DNA of the CDR3: TGCGCCAGCAGCTTTGGGGGCCCGATCGGGGAGCTGTTTTTT. Its translation is CASSFGGPIGELFF.

Only one count was recorded for this clone. V gene TRBV27 combines with J gene TRBJ1-2; D might be TRBD1 (5 bases). The CDR3 extends over 17 amino acids. CDR1 and CDR2 from the germline V gene are MNHEY and SMNVEV (reference sequence). V dropped 5 bases and J dropped 0 bases, with 19 bases sitting between them. The DNA of the CDR3 is TGTGCCAGCAGTAGCCGGGCAGGGCTCACTTCTAACTATGGCTACACCTTC. Translation: CASSSRAGLTSNYGYTF.

The genes are TRBV5-5 and TRBJ2-1; tentatively, D is TRBD1 (5 bases). Trimming left V 4 bases short and J 1 base short, with 15 bases between. Germline V gene sequence: CDR1 SGHKS, CDR2 YYEKEE (reference sequence). This CDR3 has 16 amino acids. The CDR3 DNA follows: TGTGCCAGCAGCCTTCCGATGGGGCCTTCCTACAATGAGCAGTTCTTC. This encodes CASSLPMGPSYNEQFF.

In its sample, this clone was seen once. The chain joins TRBV7-9 to TRBJ1-2, with a weak D call TRBD1 (6 bases). The CDR3 loop spans 15 amino acids. Per the germline V gene, CDR1 is SEHNR and CDR2 is FQNEAQ (reference sequence). V was shortened by 5 bases and J by 1 base, with 14 bases between the two germline ends. The CDR3 nucleotides read TGTGCCAGCAGCACAGACAGGAGGAATAACTATGGCTACACCTTC. Residues: CASSTDRRNNYGYTF.

The chain is built from TRBV27 and TRBJ2-7; D is possibly TRBD1 (5 bases). Germline CDR1 is MNHEY and CDR2 is SMNVEV (reference sequence). The CDR3 totals 15 residues. The germline V and J ends were trimmed by 3 bases and 0 bases, with 12 bases remaining between them. The CDR3 protein is CASSLYGHLSYEQYF. In DNA, the CDR3 is TGTGCCAGCAGTTTGTATGGACATCTCTCCTACGAGCAGTACTTC.

This chain uses TRBV12-3 or TRBV12-4 with TRBJ1-2, with a tentative D call TRBD1 (5 bases). V lost 2 bases and J lost 8, with 12 bases in between. The CDR3 is made up of 13 amino acids. The DNA for the CDR3 is TGTGCCAGCAGTTTATTAAGGGGAGGCGGCTACACCTTC. The encoded protein is CASSLLRGGGYTF.

The rearrangement links TRBV4-2 to TRBJ2-7, with D perhaps TRBD2 (6 bases). Per germline, CDR1 LGHNA and CDR2 YNFKEQ. The CDR3 runs 15 residues. V shed 1 base and J shed 1 base, with 11 bases lying between them. The CDR3 is CASSQATSLSYEQYF. Written as DNA, the CDR3 is TGTGCCAGCAGCCAAGCTACTAGCCTATCCTACGAGCAGTACTTC.

V and J are TRBV28 and TRBJ1-5; a possible D gene is TRBD1 (5 bases). V was trimmed by 11 bases and J by 2 bases, leaving 19 bases between them. The CDR3 is made up of 15 amino acids. Germline values: CDR1 MDHEN, CDR2 SYDVKM. The CDR3 nucleotides read TGTGCCTCATTACCAGGGTTCGGTGGCAATCAGCCCCAGCATTTT. Amino acids: CASLPGFGGNQPQHF. Full variable domain (outside the CDR3, taken from reference TRBV28 and TRBJ1-5): DVKVTQSSRYLVKRTGEKVFLECVQDMDHENMFWYRQDPGLGLRLIYFSYDVKMKEKGDIPEGYSVSREKKERFSLILESASTNQTSMYLCASLPGFGGNQPQHFGDGTRLSIL.

The chain carries TRBV3-1 (or the pseudogene TRBV3-2) and TRBJ2-7; weak D call: TRBD2 (5 bases). The germline gives CDR1 LGHDT, CDR2 YNNKEL (reference sequence). Trimming shortened V by 4 bases and J by 1 base, and 11 bases separated the two germline ends. This CDR3 is 14 amino acids long. CDR3 nucleotide sequence: TGTGCCAGCAGCCCTGGGAGCTCGTCCTACGAGCAGTACTTC. Amino acid sequence: CASSPGSSSYEQYF.

This chain joins TRBV5-1 and TRBJ2-1; 9 bases align to TRBD2. CDR3 length equals 17 residues. Germline CDR1 reads SGHRS; CDR2 reads YFSETQ. The ends lost 0 bases at V and 8 bases at J; junction bases unmatched: 12. The CDR3 loop is CASSLVSSGIPVHEQFF. The CDR3 nucleotides are TGCGCCAGCAGCTTGGTTTCTAGCGGGATTCCGGTGCATGAGCAGTTCTTC.

This clone was seen once. This chain connects TRBV7-9 to TRBJ1-3; a weak D match, TRBD1 (5 bases). V shed 4 bases and J shed 15 bases, with 16 bases lying between them. Germline lookup yields CDR1 SEHNR and CDR2 FQNEAQ (reference sequence). The CDR3 has 12 amino acids. The CDR3 reads CASSSAGGLGYF. CDR3 bases: TGTGCCAGCAGCTCCGCCGGGGGATTGGGATATTTT.

Here the CDR3 DNA reads TGTGCCAGTAGTACCCGGGACAGGAGCTATGGCTACACCTTC. Amino acids: CASSTRDRSYGYTF. The rearrangement joins TRBV19 to TRBJ1-2, with TRBD1 identical over 8 bases. The CDR3 is 14 amino acids. Germline lookup yields CDR1 LNHDA and CDR2 SQIVND (reference sequence). V gave up 4 bases and J gave up 4 bases; unmatched junction bases: 5.

A single count supports this clone. The chain employs TRBV5-4 and TRBJ2-7, with 7 bases matching TRBD1. This CDR3 is built from 15 residues. With V trimmed by 4 bases and J by 2 bases, 9 bases remained unmatched. The germline V gene has CDR1 SGHNT and CDR2 YYREEE (reference sequence). CDR3: CASSPRQGPPYEQYF. DNA for the CDR3: TGTGCCAGCAGCCCCCGACAGGGTCCTCCCTACGAGCAGTACTTC.

The V and J genes are TRBV2 and TRBJ1-5, with D possibly being TRBD1 (5 bases). The V end lost 5 bases, the J end lost 3 bases, and 11 bases lay between the germline ends. Germline V gives CDR1 SNHLY, CDR2 FYNNEI. CDR3 length: 14 residues. The DNA for the CDR3 is TGTGCCAGCAGTACAGGTAATTACAATCAGCCCCAGCATTTT. Residues: CASSTGNYNQPQHF.

The chain is built from TRBV30 and TRBJ1-6; TRBD1 is a possible D gene (6 bases). The germline V and J ends were trimmed by 0 bases and 10 bases, with 16 bases remaining between them. The CDR3 runs 15 residues. The germline V gene has CDR1 GTSNPN and CDR2 SVGIG (reference sequence). The CDR3 sequence is CAWSVGGKGASPLHF. In nucleotides, the CDR3 is TGTGCCTGGAGTGTAGGGGGAAAGGGTGCCTCACCCCTCCACTTT.

The chain carries TRBV28 and TRBJ2-2; 7 bases are a match to TRBD2. Per germline, CDR1 MDHEN and CDR2 SYDVKM. The CDR3 is 16 residues long. V lost 3 bases to trimming and J lost 6 bases; unmatched junction nucleotides: 10. The CDR3 nucleotides read TGTGCCAGCAGTTTTGTGGGAGGGCCTAGGCCCGGGGAGCTGTTTTTT. Translated: CASSFVGGPRPGELFF.

The chain combines TRBV5-1 with TRBJ2-1, with 9 bases identical to TRBD2. The germline V gene encodes CDR1 SGHRS and CDR2 YFSETQ. The CDR3 has 15 amino acids. The V and J ends lost 3 bases and 8 bases, in that order; junction bases with no gene match: 9. CDR3: CASSYSGSRGDEQFF. CDR3 bases: TGCGCCAGCAGCTATAGCGGGAGTAGGGGCGATGAGCAGTTCTTC.

The chain carries TRBV19 and TRBJ1-2; possibly TRBD1 for D (6 bases). V lost 1 base, J lost 6 bases, and 21 bases lay in between. CDR3 length: 17 amino acids. Germline V CDR1 and CDR2: LNHDA, SQIVND (reference sequence). CDR3 nucleotides: TGTGCCAGTAGTATAGGAGGGCCAGGGGCTGGTTCAGATGGCTACACCTTC. It specifies CASSIGGPGAGSDGYTF.

This chain links TRBV2 with TRBJ1-1, with D possibly matching TRBD1 (5 bases). Germline CDR1 and CDR2: SNHLY and FYNNEI. V was shortened by 4 bases and J by 11 bases, with 14 bases between the two germline ends. The CDR3 length is 12 residues. Here the CDR3 reads CASSVGAKGAFF. The CDR3 DNA sequence: TGTGCCAGCAGTGTAGGGGCCAAGGGGGCTTTCTTT.

The genes are TRBV25-1 and TRBJ1-2, with a possible D match to TRBD1 (5 bases). In germline, CDR1 is MGHDK, CDR2 SYGVNS. V was trimmed by 4 bases and J by 5 bases, leaving 8 bases between them. The CDR3 covers 12 residues. The CDR3 region is CASSGQGYGYTF. CDR3 coding DNA: TGTGCCAGCAGTGGCCAGGGTTATGGCTACACCTTC.

The V and J genes are TRBV19 and TRBJ1-4; TRBD1 aligns across 8 bases. The CDR3 length is 20 residues. The J segment lost 10 bases and the V segment lost 3 bases, leaving 25 bases of the junction unmatched. In germline, CDR1 is LNHDA, CDR2 SQIVND (reference sequence). Written as DNA, the CDR3 is TGTGCCAGTAGTATCCCCCCGGGACAGGTGGGCGATTTAATGATTGGAAAACTGTTTTTT. It specifies CASSIPPGQVGDLMIGKLFF.